The 8 T cell receptor beta chains in this list originate from one sample, sequenced in a study of blood T cell repertoires in COVID-19. The assay was immunoSEQ multiplex PCR, and TCRdb's table has in-frame clones only and misses some. The table records 56,000 or so clones, about 85% of them present only once. The sequenced material came from peripheral blood. All receptors come from a human donor in a cohort sampled during active COVID-19.

The chain links TRBV4-2 to TRBJ2-1; TRBD1 matches 11 bases. J was trimmed by 7 bases and V by 5 bases; bases with no gene match: 4. The length of the CDR3 is 14 residues. Germline lookup yields CDR1 LGHNA and CDR2 YNFKEQ. The CDR3 loop reads CASSVRDRGNEQFF. As DNA, the CDR3 is TGTGCCAGCAGCGTACGGGACAGGGGGAATGAGCAGTTCTTC.

V gene TRBV7-8 combines with J gene TRBJ1-2; 11 bases align to TRBD1. The CDR3 loop spans 16 amino acids. Per the germline V gene, CDR1 is SGHVS and CDR2 is FQNEAQ. Trimming at V came to 2 bases and at J to 3 bases, leaving 5 bases not matched to a gene. DNA for the CDR3: TGTGCCAGCAGCTTACAAAGGACAGGGGGCCACTATGGCTACACCTTC. It is translated as CASSLQRTGGHYGYTF.

CDR3 DNA sequence: TGCGCCAGCAGCTTGTACCCGACAGGGGGCGGCTCCTACGAGCAGTACTTC. Translating it yields CASSLYPTGGGSYEQYF. The chain recombines TRBV5-1 with TRBJ2-7; TRBD1 matches at 10 bases. The CDR3 consists of 17 residues. Germline CDR1 SGHRS, CDR2 YFSETQ. J lost 0 bases, V lost 1 base, and 7 bases had no gene match.

V usage is TRBV5-4 and J usage is TRBJ2-1, with 12 bases matching TRBD2. The J segment lost 1 base and the V segment lost 9 bases, leaving 5 bases of the junction unmatched. CDR1 is SGHNT, CDR2 YYREEE, per germline (reference sequence). CDR3 length equals 15 residues. The CDR3 sequence is CATRTSGKSYNEQFF. As DNA, the CDR3 is TGTGCCACTAGGACTAGCGGGAAATCCTACAATGAGCAGTTCTTC. The variable domain in full, with the rest retrieved from reference TRBV5-4 and TRBJ2-1, is ETGVTQSPTHLIKTRGQQVTLRCSSQSGHNTVSWYQQALGQGPQFIFQYYREEENGRGNFPPRFSGLQFPNYSSELNVNALELDDSALYLCATRTSGKSYNEQFFGPGTRLTVL.

J is TRBJ2-7 and V is TRBV18; TRBD2 might be the D (5 bases). Germline V gene data show CDR1 as KGHSH and CDR2 as LQKENI. V was trimmed by 2 bases and J by 2 bases, leaving 13 bases between them. The CDR3 sequence is 15 residues long. CDR3 region: CASSPGSMGAYEQYF. In DNA, the CDR3 is TGTGCCAGCTCACCAGGGTCCATGGGAGCCTACGAGCAGTACTTC.

The chain has TRBV2 and TRBJ2-3; 9 positions match TRBD1. This CDR3 is built from 17 residues. With 4 bases clipped from V and 6 bases from J, the junction kept 14 bases outside the gene matches. Germline V gene data show CDR1 as SNHLY and CDR2 as FYNNEI. DNA for the CDR3: TGTGCCAGCAGTGCGATTGGACAGGGGTCGGGTATGGATACGCAGTATTTT. Amino acids: CASSAIGQGSGMDTQYF.

The V and J genes are TRBV29-1 and TRBJ1-4; D perhaps matches TRBD1 (6 bases). CDR3 size: 13 residues. V lost 7 bases and J lost 7, with 16 bases in between. Germline V gene data show CDR1 as SQVTM and CDR2 as ANQGSEA. CDR3 region: CSATQGRGEKLFF. CDR3 sequence (DNA): TGCAGCGCCACCCAGGGGAGAGGTGAAAAACTGTTTTTT. Supplemented by reference TRBV29-1 and TRBJ1-4, the full variable domain reads SAVISQKPSRDICQRGTSLTIQCQVDSQVTMMFWYRQQPGQSLTLIATANQGSEATYESGFVIDKFPISRPNLTFSTLTVSNMSPEDSSIYLCSATQGRGEKLFFGSGTQLSVL.

V and J are TRBV2 and TRBJ2-1; TRBD2 is a possible D gene (5 bases). Germline V gene lookup returns CDR1 SNHLY and CDR2 FYNNEI. Trimming removed 4 bases from V and 0 bases from J, with 13 bases in between. CDR3 size: 16 residues. CDR3 amino acids: CASSGGQLSSYNEQFF. The CDR3 DNA sequence: TGTGCCAGCAGTGGCGGGCAGCTGAGCTCCTACAATGAGCAGTTCTTC.